The 27 T cell receptor beta chains reported below all come from one sample, sequenced in a study of human versus mouse CDR3 diversity and MHC coevolution. Using immunoSEQ multiplex PCR, the repertoire was profiled, and TCRdb retains in-frame clones only, with some absent. Of roughly 81,000 clones detected, 93% appear once; the ten largest clones hold approximately 1.4%. Sample: naive CD4+ T cells from blood. The subset denotes: CD45RO-negative CD62L-positive naive CD4 T cells. The source is a person between 25 and 75 years old in good health.

The V call is TRBV30, the J call TRBJ2-5, with D perhaps TRBD2 (5 bases). Trimming shortened V by 2 bases and J by 5 bases, and 12 bases separated the two germline ends. CDR1 GTSNPN and CDR2 SVGIG come from the germline V gene (reference sequence). CDR3 length: 13 residues. CDR3 amino acids: CAWSPGSRETQYF. The CDR3 nucleotides are TGTGCCTGGAGTCCGGGGAGTCGGGAGACCCAGTACTTC.

This sequence joins TRBV15 and TRBJ1-5; perhaps TRBD1 as D (5 bases). There are 17 residues in the CDR3. CDR1 is LNHNV, CDR2 YYDKDF, per germline (reference sequence). Trimming removed 3 bases at V and 0 bases at J, with 15 bases between. This CDR3 is CATSSPQGTLSNQPQHF. The CDR3 DNA reads as TGTGCCACCAGCAGTCCCCAGGGAACCCTTAGCAATCAGCCCCAGCATTTT.

The chain employs TRBV6-6 and TRBJ2-7; 7 bases match TRBD2. The germline gives CDR1 MNHNY, CDR2 SVGAGI (reference sequence). There are 14 residues in the CDR3. V shed 6 bases and J 0 bases; nucleotides not matched to a gene: 5. The CDR3 sequence is CASSPAGLSYEQYF. DNA of the CDR3: TGTGCCAGCAGCCCAGCGGGACTCTCCTACGAGCAGTACTTC.

The rearrangement joins TRBV4-3 to TRBJ2-7, with D possibly being TRBD1 (5 bases). V lost 0 bases, J lost 3 bases, and 12 bases lay in between. Looked up from germline, CDR1 is LGHNA and CDR2 is YSLEER. There are 15 residues in the CDR3. This CDR3 reads CASSQDRQGNYEQYF. The CDR3 nucleotides read TGCGCCAGCAGCCAAGATCGTCAGGGAAACTACGAGCAGTACTTC.

The rearrangement uses TRBV4-3 and TRBJ2-7; TRBD2 matches 7 bases. The CDR3 length is 16 residues. The ends lost 4 bases at V and 0 bases at J; junction bases unmatched: 9. The V gene's germline CDR1 is LGHNA and CDR2 YSLEER. CDR3 DNA: TGCGCCAGCAGCCTAGGGGTGGGAGGGAGCTCCTACGAGCAGTACTTC. It codes for CASSLGVGGSSYEQYF.

The chain joins TRBV4-2 to TRBJ1-2; no definite D call. Germline CDR1 reads LGHNA; CDR2 reads YNFKEQ. CDR3 size: 14 residues. V lost 1 base, J lost 8 bases, and 14 bases lay in between. The CDR3 region is CASSQGEGALGYTF. The DNA for the CDR3 is TGTGCCAGCAGCCAAGGGGAGGGCGCGCTGGGCTACACCTTC.

CDR3 DNA: TGTGCCAGCTCACCAGGGCTAGCGGGAGCACATGAGCAGTTCTTC. Translating gives CASSPGLAGAHEQFF. J is TRBJ2-1 and V is TRBV18; TRBD2 matches at 10 bases. The CDR3 has 15 residues. Trimming removed 2 bases from V and 8 bases from J; junction bases left unmatched: 6. Germline values: CDR1 KGHSH, CDR2 LQKENI.

The gene calls are TRBV4-2 and TRBJ2-1, with D unclear. The CDR3 has 18 amino acids. V lost 3 bases to trimming and J lost 0 bases, with 18 bases between them. Looked up from germline, CDR1 is LGHNA and CDR2 is YNFKEQ. The CDR3 sequence: CASSQTPQFLSSYNEQFF. In DNA form, the CDR3 reads TGTGCCAGCAGCCAGACCCCACAGTTCCTTAGCTCCTACAATGAGCAGTTCTTC.

The J gene is TRBJ2-1, the V gene TRBV27, with D maybe TRBD2 (6 bases). CDR3 size: 12 residues. Germline V gene sequence: CDR1 MNHEY, CDR2 SMNVEV (reference sequence). V gave up 2 bases and J gave up 15 bases, with 14 bases separating them. In DNA, the CDR3 is TGTGCCAGCAGTTTACCTAGCGCGCTTCCGTTCTTC. Translated, it gives CASSLPSALPFF.

This rearrangement joins TRBV6-1 to TRBJ1-2, with TRBD1 identical over 7 bases. CDR3 length equals 15 residues. The V and J ends lost 6 bases and 2 bases, in that order; junction bases with no gene match: 9. Germline CDR1 MNHNS, CDR2 SASEGT. DNA of the CDR3: TGTGCCAGCAGCGGCTTAGAGGGGGCCAACTATGGCTACACCTTC. Its translation is CASSGLEGANYGYTF.

The CDR3, as DNA: TGTGCCATCAGTGAGTACCGGGACTCAGATACGCAGTATTTT. Translated, it gives CAISEYRDSDTQYF. The chain recombines TRBV10-3 with TRBJ2-3, with D possibly TRBD2 on 6 matching bases. Germline lookup yields CDR1 ENHRY and CDR2 SYGVKD. This CDR3 is 14 amino acids long. With 1 base removed from V and 4 bases from J, the gap between germline ends came to 9 bases.

This clone was observed a few times. The V and J genes are TRBV6-4 and TRBJ1-1; D may be TRBD1 (6 bases). Germline V gene lookup returns CDR1 MRHNA and CDR2 SNTAGT. There are 13 residues in the CDR3. Trimming removed 5 bases at V and 4 bases at J, with 11 bases between. CDR3 residues: CASSSGGGTEAFF. The CDR3 DNA follows: TGTGCCAGCAGTTCGGGAGGGGGCACTGAAGCTTTCTTT.

V usage is TRBV7-3 and J usage is TRBJ1-2; 8 positions agree with TRBD1. Germline trimming cut 0 bases from V and 0 bases from J; bases unmatched to any gene: 9. Germline lookup yields CDR1 SGHTA and CDR2 FQGTGA. The CDR3 covers 18 residues. The CDR3 DNA reads TGTGCCAGCAGCTTAACGACACTCAGGGGGCAACCTAACTATGGCTACACCTTC. Translating it yields CASSLTTLRGQPNYGYTF.

The chain recombines TRBV10-3 with TRBJ1-4; tentative D call: TRBD1 (6 bases). Germline V lookup: CDR1 ENHRY, CDR2 SYGVKD. The V end was cut by 5 bases, the J end by 8 bases, with 9 bases between. The CDR3 is 12 amino acids. CDR3 DNA: TGTGCCATCAGTTCTCAGGGGGAAAAACTGTTTTTT. This sequence encodes CAISSQGEKLFF.

The V and J genes are TRBV11-2 and TRBJ1-2, with D possibly being TRBD1 (6 bases). The germline V gene has CDR1 SGHAT and CDR2 FQNNGV. The CDR3 is 15 amino acids. Trimming removed 3 bases from V and 3 bases from J, with 14 bases in between. The CDR3 loop reads CASSLGGGRDYGYTF. The CDR3 nucleotides read TGTGCCAGCAGCTTGGGCGGGGGCAGGGACTATGGCTACACCTTC.

The rearrangement joins TRBV7-9 to TRBJ1-2, with D maybe TRBD1 (5 bases). From germline, CDR1 is SEHNR and CDR2 FQNEAQ (reference sequence). The CDR3 loop spans 13 amino acids. V was cut by 3 bases and J by 2 bases, with 7 bases left in between. The CDR3 spells CASSFGGNYGYTF. The CDR3 DNA sequence: TGTGCCAGCAGCTTCGGGGGGAACTATGGCTACACCTTC.

In nucleotides, the CDR3 is TGTGCCAGCAGCCAGGACGCAGGGGGAACCTATGGCTACACCTTC. As protein: CASSQDAGGTYGYTF. The chain has TRBV4-2 and TRBJ1-2; 7 nucleotides agree with TRBD1. Germline V gene sequence: CDR1 LGHNA, CDR2 YNFKEQ. V lost 3 bases to trimming and J lost 4 bases; unmatched junction nucleotides: 8. The length of the CDR3 is 15 residues.

The chain carries TRBV7-2 and TRBJ1-3, with D possibly TRBD1 on 5 matching bases. V was cut by 0 bases and J by 4 bases, with 13 bases left in between. This CDR3 has 16 amino acids. Germline lookup yields CDR1 SGHTA and CDR2 FQGNSA. Written as DNA, the CDR3 is TGTGCCAGCAGCTTAGCAGTCCCAGGGTCCGGAAACACCATATATTTT. Translation gives CASSLAVPGSGNTIYF.

The chain uses TRBV7-2 and TRBJ2-5, with D unresolved. With 5 bases removed from V and 5 bases from J, the gap between germline ends came to 12 bases. Germline CDR1 SGHTA, CDR2 FQGNSA. This CDR3 is 13 amino acids long. CDR3 sequence reads: CASSPGERETQYF. Written as DNA, the CDR3 is TGTGCCAGCAGCCCCGGTGAGAGGGAGACCCAGTACTTC.

This clone occurred a few times. J is TRBJ2-7 and V is TRBV7-3; a weak D match, TRBD2 (6 bases). V shed 5 bases and J shed 2 bases, with 13 bases lying between them. This CDR3 has 14 amino acids. Per the germline V gene, CDR1 is SGHTA and CDR2 is FQGTGA. This chain's CDR3 is CASSPQRATYEQYF. The CDR3 DNA follows: TGTGCCAGCAGCCCTCAGCGGGCGACCTACGAGCAGTACTTC. The variable domain in full, with the rest retrieved from reference TRBV7-3 and TRBJ2-7, is GAGVSQTPSNKVTEKGKYVELRCDPISGHTALYWYRQSLGQGPEFLIYFQGTGAADDSGLPNDRFFAVRPEGSVSTLKIQRTERGDSAVYLCASSPQRATYEQYFGPGTRLTVT.

The chain recombines TRBV29-1 with TRBJ2-7; 7 positions match TRBD1. The V segment lost 4 bases and the J segment 6 bases; nucleotides outside the gene matches: 12. CDR1 SQVTM and CDR2 ANQGSEA come from the germline V gene. The CDR3 is made up of 14 amino acids. As DNA, the CDR3 is TGCAGCGTTGGTGGTAGGCAGGGGGTGATCGAGCAGTACTTC. This translates into CSVGGRQGVIEQYF.

The chain carries TRBV19 and TRBJ2-1, with TRBD2 matching 7 bases. Losses at the gene ends were 6 bases for V and 6 bases for J; bases not matched to a gene: 2. The CDR3 is made up of 12 amino acids. Germline assignment: CDR1 LNHDA and CDR2 SQIVND (reference sequence). The CDR3 nucleotides read TGTGCCAGTAGCGGGAGGCTCAATGAGCAGTTCTTC. Translating it yields CASSGRLNEQFF. Looking up the rest from reference TRBV19 and TRBJ2-1 gives the full variable domain: DGGITQSPKYLFRKEGQNVTLSCEQNLNHDAMYWYRQDPGQGLRLIYYSQIVNDFQKGDIAEGYSVSREKKESFPLTVTSAQKNPTAFYLCASSGRLNEQFFGPGTRLTVL.

The V and J genes are TRBV5-1 and TRBJ1-1; D possibly corresponds to TRBD1 (6 bases). CDR1 is SGHRS, CDR2 YFSETQ, per germline. The V end was cut by 0 bases, the J end by 14 bases, with 17 bases between. The CDR3 has 13 amino acids. The CDR3 sequence is CASSLDRDGKMFF. The CDR3 nucleotides are TGCGCCAGCAGCTTGGACAGGGATGGGAAAATGTTCTTT.

This chain links TRBV2 with TRBJ2-7, with TRBD2 matching over 10 bases. V was pared by 8 bases and J by 4 bases, with 11 bases of the junction left unmatched. Germline loops: CDR1 SNHLY, CDR2 FYNNEI. The CDR3 length is 15 residues. For the CDR3, the DNA is TGTGCCAGCGGACGCCTAGCGGGAGTTCGGTACGAGCAGTACTTC. Protein: CASGRLAGVRYEQYF.

The V and J genes are TRBV27 and TRBJ1-4, with unresolved D. Germline V lookup: CDR1 MNHEY, CDR2 SMNVEV (reference sequence). V was shortened by 5 bases and J by 5 bases, with 15 bases between the two germline ends. This CDR3 has 15 residues. CDR3 in DNA: TGTGCCAGCAGTCCGCAAGTGACGGGGAATGAAAAACTGTTTTTT. It encodes CASSPQVTGNEKLFF.

Notes on this clone: The junction differs from germline at one of its ends, possibly a read error. The chain combines TRBV7-7 with TRBJ2-1; the match to TRBD2 covers 11 bases. This CDR3 has 16 amino acids. In germline, CDR1 is SSHAT, CDR2 FNYEAQ (reference sequence). CDR3 coding DNA: TGTGCTAGCAGCCCCCGAGGTAGCGGGGGGGCTGGTGAGCAGTTCTTC. Protein: CASSPRGSGGAGEQFF.

V usage is TRBV7-9 and J usage is TRBJ1-4, with D tentatively TRBD1 (5 bases). Trimming cost V 6 bases and J 3 bases, with 14 bases left between them. Per the germline V gene, CDR1 is SEHNR and CDR2 is FQNEAQ (reference sequence). This CDR3 is built from 15 residues. The DNA of the CDR3 is TGTGCCAGCAGGTCGACAGCGGGAGCTAATGAAAAACTGTTTTTT. It encodes CASRSTAGANEKLFF.